This T cell receptor beta chain was observed in a study of cytotoxic CD8 clonotypes in ibrutinib-treated CLL. The protocol was immunoSEQ multiplex PCR, while the TCRdb copy is restricted to in-frame clones and leaves out a portion. The sample includes around 150,000 clones, more than 70% seen only once; the top ten take roughly 7.6%. Only a few counts were recorded for this clone. This clonotype was obtained from a human donor with chronic lymphocytic leukemia. The sample consisted of PBMCs, taken after 36 months of ibrutinib treatment.

The CDR3 spells CASSGVGTEAFF. CDR3 coding DNA: TGTGCCAGCAGTGGGGTGGGCACTGAAGCTTTCTTT. The genes are TRBV2 and TRBJ1-1; no definite D call. This CDR3 comprises 12 residues. Germline V gives CDR1 SNHLY, CDR2 FYNNEI. Deletions cut 4 bases from V and 4 bases from J, with 7 bases between.